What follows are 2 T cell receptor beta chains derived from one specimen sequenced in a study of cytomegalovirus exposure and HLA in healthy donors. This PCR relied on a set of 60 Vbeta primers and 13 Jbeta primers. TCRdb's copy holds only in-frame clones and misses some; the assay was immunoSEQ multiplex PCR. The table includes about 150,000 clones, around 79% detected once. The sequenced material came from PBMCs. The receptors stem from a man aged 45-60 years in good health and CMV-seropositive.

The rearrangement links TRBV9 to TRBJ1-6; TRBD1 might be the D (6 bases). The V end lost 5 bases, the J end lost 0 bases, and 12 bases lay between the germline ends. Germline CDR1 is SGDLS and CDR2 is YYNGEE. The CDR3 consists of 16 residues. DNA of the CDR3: TGTGCCAGCAGTCTCAGGGGAAGCTCCTATAATTCACCCCTCCACTTT. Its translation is CASSLRGSSYNSPLHF.

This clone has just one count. CDR3 sequence reads: CASSDPGLQYYNEQFF. For the CDR3, the DNA is TGCGCCAGCAGTGACCCGGGACTCCAATACTACAATGAGCAGTTCTTC. The chain links TRBV10-2 to TRBJ2-1, with D perhaps matching TRBD2 (6 bases). The CDR3 sequence is 16 residues long. CDR1 and CDR2 (germline): WSHSY, SAAADI. Trimming stripped 3 bases from V and 3 bases from J, with 15 bases between.